This T cell receptor beta chain was observed in a study of blood T cell repertoires in COVID-19. Across the study: Some COVID-19 samples were acute and others convalescent; all came from the United States, Italy and Spain.

This clone was seen more than once but under ten times. Germline V CDR1 and CDR2: LGHDT, YNNKEL (reference sequence). This CDR3 region has 14 residues. Trimming took off 5 bases at V and 7 bases at J, with 14 bases between the two ends. Here immunoSEQ multiplex PCR was the method, and the copy in TCRdb shows in-frame clones only, minus some. The sample contains roughly 140,000 clones, 80% to 90% of which appear only once. This sequence originates from a woman aged 35 to 49 with acute or convalescent COVID-19. The material sequenced was peripheral blood. The chain carries TRBV3-1 (or the pseudogene TRBV3-2) and TRBJ1-4, with D perhaps TRBD1 (5 bases). CDR3 coding DNA: TGTGCCAGCAGCATCACAGGTCGTAGTGAAAAACTGTTTTTT. Its protein is CASSITGRSEKLFF.